The clone carrying this TCR beta chain was recorded a few times. Other DNA sequences within the sample encode an identical CDR3. The source of the sample is a study of blood T cell repertoires in COVID-19. The CDR3 is 14 residues long. Per the germline V gene, CDR1 is SGDLS and CDR2 is YYNGEE. The ends were cut back, 3 bases at V and 1 base at J, with 9 bases in the middle. TCRdb keeps only in-frame clones here, not all; method: immunoSEQ multiplex PCR. The sample has about half a million clones, 70% to 90% seen once; the top ten hold 3% to 3.5%. V and J are TRBV9 and TRBJ2-3, with D maybe TRBD1 (7 bases). This receptor was taken from a human donor in a cohort sampled during active COVID-19. The specimen was peripheral blood. CDR3 DNA: TGTGCCAGCAGCGCCAGGGGGGGCACAGATACGCAGTATTTT. It translates to CASSARGGTDTQYF.